These 30 T cell receptor beta chains were sequenced from one sample in a study of blood T cell repertoires in COVID-19. Sequencing used immunoSEQ multiplex PCR; TCRdb keeps in-frame clones, though not all of them. The sample contains 50,000 to 65,000 clones, around 84% of which appear only once. The sequenced material came from peripheral blood. The origin of the receptors is a man aged 50 to 59 with active COVID-19.

The chain is built from TRBV7-3 and TRBJ2-2; 13 bases line up with TRBD2. In germline, CDR1 is SGHTA, CDR2 FQGTGA. The CDR3 consists of 16 residues. The V segment lost 5 bases and the J segment 7 bases; nucleotides outside the gene matches: 7. The CDR3 protein is CASSPYWTSGGGELFF. The CDR3 coding sequence is TGTGCCAGCAGCCCCTATTGGACTAGCGGGGGCGGGGAGCTGTTTTTT.

A single count supports this clone. This chain uses TRBV5-6 with TRBJ1-5; a weak D match, TRBD1 (5 bases). This CDR3 region has 16 residues. CDR1 SGHDT and CDR2 YYEEEE come from the germline V gene. Trimming cost V 4 bases and J 3 bases, with 17 bases left between them. CDR3 loop: CASSPAAGRVNQPQHF. CDR3 sequence (DNA): TGTGCCAGCAGCCCGGCCGCAGGGCGCGTCAATCAGCCCCAGCATTTT.

The chain is built from TRBV7-2 and TRBJ1-1; 7 bases are shared with TRBD1. V was pared by 4 bases and J by 7 bases, with 3 bases of the junction left unmatched. In germline, CDR1 is SGHTA, CDR2 FQGNSA. The CDR3 loop spans 12 amino acids. The CDR3 sequence is CASSSDRVEAFF. The CDR3 DNA sequence: TGTGCCAGCAGCTCCGACAGGGTTGAAGCTTTCTTT.

This clone was detected only once. V and J are TRBV9 and TRBJ2-5; D is perhaps TRBD2 (6 bases). The germline CDR1 and CDR2 sequences are SGDLS and YYNGEE. Trimming took 0 bases from V and 5 from J, leaving 11 bases between them. The CDR3 covers 14 residues. CDR3 DNA: TGTGCCAGCAGCGTAGCGGGGACTTGGGAGACCCAGTACTTC. Translating it yields CASSVAGTWETQYF.

This sequence joins TRBV5-1 and TRBJ1-5, with 8 bases that match TRBD1. V dropped 3 bases and J dropped 4; count of bases not matched to a gene: 6. The CDR3 contains 15 residues. Germline CDR1 and CDR2: SGHRS and YFSETQ. CDR3 nucleotides: TGCGCCAGCAGCTCCGACGGACAGGGTAATCAGCCCCAGCATTTT. It translates to CASSSDGQGNQPQHF.

The chain joins TRBV6-5 to TRBJ1-1; a weak D match, TRBD1 (6 bases). V dropped 0 bases and J dropped 1 base, with 9 bases sitting between them. Germline values: CDR1 MNHEY, CDR2 SVGAGI. The CDR3 consists of 15 residues. In DNA form, the CDR3 reads TGTGCCAGCAGTTACTCGGGCAGGGGGAACACTGAAGCTTTCTTT. Translated, it gives CASSYSGRGNTEAFF.

This clone was seen a handful of times. The gene calls are TRBV5-6 and TRBJ1-6, with TRBD1 matching 8 bases. Germline V lookup: CDR1 SGHDT, CDR2 YYEEEE. This CDR3 has 14 residues. V lost 0 bases and J lost 9; bases outside the gene matches: 2. In DNA, the CDR3 is TGTGCCAGCAGCTTGGGACAGGGGATTTCACCCCTCCACTTT. Its translation is CASSLGQGISPLHF. The full variable domain, with the rest looked up from reference TRBV5-6 and TRBJ1-6, is DAGVTQSPTHLIKTRGQQVTLRCSPKSGHDTVSWYQQALGQGPQFIFQYYEEEERQRGNFPDRFSGHQFPNYSSELNVNALLLGDSALYLCASSLGQGISPLHFGNGTRLTVT.

The chain recombines TRBV19 with TRBJ2-7, with 14 bases lining up with TRBD2. The CDR3 contains 19 residues. V lost 7 bases and J lost 0; bases outside the gene matches: 14. The germline V gene has CDR1 LNHDA and CDR2 SQIVND (reference sequence). This CDR3 is CASTPSPGLAGGLSYEQYF. The CDR3 DNA reads TGTGCCAGTACCCCGAGCCCAGGACTAGCGGGAGGCCTCTCCTACGAGCAGTACTTC.

The V and J genes are TRBV18 and TRBJ2-2; TRBD1 might be the D (5 bases). From germline, CDR1 is KGHSH and CDR2 LQKENI. The V and J ends lost 2 bases and 2 bases respectively, with 9 bases between them. The CDR3 runs 15 residues. The CDR3 nucleotides are TGTGCCAGCTCACCAGACAGAAAAAACACCGGGGAGCTGTTTTTT. It codes for CASSPDRKNTGELFF.

This clone was counted a single time. The chain recombines TRBV24-1 with TRBJ2-1, with 7 bases fitting TRBD1. The CDR3 is 16 residues long. The junction had 3 bases not matched to a gene; V was cut back by 2 bases and J by 0 bases. Per the germline V gene, CDR1 is KGHDR and CDR2 is SFDVKD. CDR3 amino acids: CATSDSGQSSYNEQFF. In nucleotides, the CDR3 is TGTGCCACCAGTGATTCGGGACAGAGCTCCTACAATGAGCAGTTCTTC.

The gene calls are TRBV4-1 and TRBJ2-7; TRBD1 agrees at 9 bases. J lost 7 bases, V lost 4 bases, and 11 bases had no gene match. CDR3 size: 15 residues. Germline CDR1 is MGHRA and CDR2 is YSYEKL. The chain's CDR3 is CASSLGTGTSREQYF. In DNA, the CDR3 is TGCGCCAGCAGCCTAGGGACAGGGACAAGTAGGGAGCAGTACTTC.

In its sample, this clone was seen a few times. The chain is built from TRBV30 and TRBJ1-6; D not certain. This CDR3 is 15 amino acids long. CDR1 and CDR2 (germline): GTSNPN, SVGIG (reference sequence). V lost 2 bases, J lost 1 base, and 9 bases lay in between. CDR3 region: CAWSTKSSYNSPLHF. CDR3 bases: TGTGCCTGGAGTACAAAAAGTTCCTATAATTCACCCCTCCACTTT.

This chain joins TRBV7-2 and TRBJ2-1; the D gene is possibly TRBD2 (5 bases). V was clipped by 2 bases and J by 7 bases, with 15 bases between them. Germline V gene data show CDR1 as SGHTA and CDR2 as FQGNSA. The CDR3 is 15 amino acids. The CDR3 is CASSLSGVQANEQFF. In nucleotides, the CDR3 is TGTGCCAGCAGCTTATCCGGGGTCCAGGCTAATGAGCAGTTCTTC.

This clone occurred once. V is TRBV28 and J is TRBJ2-3, with a possible D match to TRBD2 (5 bases). The germline V and J ends were trimmed by 6 bases and 2 bases, with 12 bases remaining between them. Germline V lookup: CDR1 MDHEN, CDR2 SYDVKM. The CDR3 has 14 amino acids. The CDR3 reads CASSRTQITDTQYF. The CDR3, as DNA: TGTGCCAGCAGCCGGACTCAAATCACAGATACGCAGTATTTT. The entire variable domain, with the rest obtained from reference TRBV28 and TRBJ2-3, is as follows: DVKVTQSSRYLVKRTGEKVFLECVQDMDHENMFWYRQDPGLGLRLIYFSYDVKMKEKGDIPEGYSVSREKKERFSLILESASTNQTSMYLCASSRTQITDTQYFGPGTRLTVL.

The chain has TRBV3-1 (or the pseudogene TRBV3-2) and TRBJ2-5; the match to TRBD2 covers 13 bases. The CDR3 sequence is 17 residues long. The germline gives CDR1 LGHDT, CDR2 YNNKEL (reference sequence). V shed 4 bases and J 3 bases; nucleotides not matched to a gene: 8. The CDR3 protein is CASSPRRLAGGEETQYF. CDR3 sequence (DNA): TGTGCCAGCAGCCCTCGGAGACTAGCGGGGGGCGAAGAGACCCAGTACTTC.

V is TRBV5-6 and J is TRBJ2-2, with TRBD2 matching over 10 bases. The CDR3 has 17 amino acids. Germline CDR1 reads SGHDT; CDR2 reads YYEEEE. Trimming removed 1 base from V and 3 bases from J; junction bases left unmatched: 6. The CDR3 loop reads CASSLYLGLADTGELFF. DNA for the CDR3: TGTGCCAGCAGCTTGTATCTTGGACTAGCGGACACCGGGGAGCTGTTTTTT.

This clone occurred once. V is TRBV6-6 and J is TRBJ1-2, with TRBD1 matching over 8 bases. The V gene end was trimmed by 5 bases and the J gene end by 4 bases; junction bases not matched to a gene: 9. The germline CDR1 and CDR2 sequences are MNHNY and SVGAGI (reference sequence). The CDR3 spans 15 residues. This CDR3 is CASSDPGGTFYGYTF. DNA for the CDR3: TGTGCCAGCAGTGACCCAGGGGGCACCTTCTATGGCTACACCTTC.

This clone has a handful of counts. The rearrangement links TRBV3-1 (or the pseudogene TRBV3-2) to TRBJ2-1; 8 positions match TRBD2. The length of the CDR3 is 15 residues. Germline assignment: CDR1 LGHDT and CDR2 YNNKEL (reference sequence). V was clipped by 0 bases and J by 6 bases; unmatched bases: 4. The CDR3 sequence is CASSQDPGLVNEQFF. The CDR3 nucleotides are TGTGCCAGCAGCCAAGATCCGGGACTAGTCAATGAGCAGTTCTTC.

The chain combines TRBV24-1 with TRBJ2-3, with 7 bases fitting TRBD2. CDR3 length: 16 residues. V lost 4 bases and J lost 4; bases outside the gene matches: 10. Germline V gene sequence: CDR1 KGHDR, CDR2 SFDVKD. The CDR3 is CATSESGGSRADTQYF. The DNA of the CDR3 is TGTGCCACCAGTGAGAGCGGCGGGAGTAGGGCAGATACGCAGTATTTT.

The genes are TRBV10-3 and TRBJ2-3, with 7 nucleotides matching TRBD1. Per the germline V gene, CDR1 is ENHRY and CDR2 is SYGVKD. Trimming at V came to 6 bases and at J to 1 base, leaving 4 bases not matched to a gene. CDR3 length: 14 amino acids. DNA for the CDR3: TGTGCCATCAGAAGACAGGGTGGCACAGATACGCAGTATTTT. Encoded protein: CAIRRQGGTDTQYF.

The V gene is TRBV28, the J gene TRBJ1-5; D perhaps matches TRBD1 (6 bases). The V end was cut by 5 bases, the J end by 7 bases, with 21 bases between. CDR3 length: 16 amino acids. The germline V gene has CDR1 MDHEN and CDR2 SYDVKM. The CDR3 sequence: CASSHVRAGVGQPQHF. Here the CDR3 DNA reads TGTGCCAGCAGTCACGTTCGGGCAGGGGTAGGACAGCCCCAGCATTTT.

The CDR3 reads CASSLAAGALPSTDTQYF. The CDR3 DNA sequence: TGTGCCAGCAGCTTAGCTGCGGGGGCCCTCCCGAGCACAGATACGCAGTATTTT. The chain recombines TRBV7-8 with TRBJ2-3, with TRBD2 as a possible D gene (7 bases). V gave up 0 bases and J gave up 0 bases, with 16 bases separating them. CDR3 length: 18 amino acids. The germline gives CDR1 SGHVS, CDR2 FQNEAQ.

The V gene is TRBV3-1 (or the pseudogene TRBV3-2), the J gene TRBJ2-5; TRBD2 agrees at 7 bases. This CDR3 contains 13 residues. Germline V gene sequence: CDR1 LGHDT, CDR2 YNNKEL (reference sequence). J was trimmed by 4 bases and V by 5 bases; bases with no gene match: 4. The CDR3 protein is CASSAGLGETQYF. DNA of the CDR3: TGTGCCAGCAGCGCTGGACTAGGAGAGACCCAGTACTTC.

The V call is TRBV3-1 (or the pseudogene TRBV3-2), the J call TRBJ1-5; possibly TRBD1 for D (6 bases). The V end was cut by 1 base, the J end by 2 bases, with 12 bases between. This CDR3 has 16 amino acids. CDR1 is LGHDT, CDR2 YNNKEL, per germline (reference sequence). CDR3 DNA sequence: TGTGCCAGCAGCCAAGGGGCAGGGGTACGCAATCAGCCCCAGCATTTT. As protein: CASSQGAGVRNQPQHF.

CDR3 coding DNA: TGTGCCAGTAGTGTAACCCAGGGGAGTCATGGCTACACCTTC. The encoded protein is CASSVTQGSHGYTF. The chain employs TRBV19 and TRBJ1-2, with TRBD1 as a possible D gene (6 bases). The germline V and J ends were trimmed by 5 bases and 6 bases, with 16 bases remaining between them. Germline assignment: CDR1 LNHDA and CDR2 SQIVND (reference sequence). The CDR3 totals 14 residues.

The rearrangement uses TRBV4-3 and TRBJ2-1; 8 positions match TRBD2. Losses at the gene ends were 6 bases for V and 7 bases for J; bases not matched to a gene: 11. The CDR3 runs 15 residues. Germline values: CDR1 LGHNA, CDR2 YSLEER. CDR3 amino acids: CASSRLAGEVNEQFF. In DNA form, the CDR3 reads TGCGCCAGCAGTCGTCTAGCGGGTGAGGTAAATGAGCAGTTCTTC.

For the CDR3, the DNA is TGCGCCAGCAGCTTGTCTGCTAGCGGGGGGGACGAGCAGTACTTC. Residues: CASSLSASGGDEQYF. The rearrangement joins TRBV5-1 to TRBJ2-7; 12 nucleotides align to TRBD2. CDR3 length: 15 residues. Germline lookup yields CDR1 SGHRS and CDR2 YFSETQ. The trim removed 1 base at V and 5 bases at J, leaving 4 bases unmatched.

The chain joins TRBV19 to TRBJ1-5, with 7 bases identical to TRBD1. Germline V gene lookup returns CDR1 LNHDA and CDR2 SQIVND (reference sequence). The trim removed 3 bases at V and 4 bases at J, leaving 6 bases unmatched. The CDR3 is made up of 15 amino acids. CDR3 protein: CASSIGDRVNQPQHF. CDR3 sequence (DNA): TGTGCCAGTAGTATTGGGGACAGAGTTAATCAGCCCCAGCATTTT.

The chain combines TRBV2 with TRBJ1-5, with 8 nucleotides matching TRBD1. This CDR3 is 14 amino acids long. After removal of 2 bases from V and 6 bases from J, the junction contained 3 bases not matched to a gene. The germline V gene has CDR1 SNHLY and CDR2 FYNNEI. The CDR3 DNA reads as TGTGCCAGCAGTGAATCGGACAGGGCTCAGCCCCAGCATTTT. As protein: CASSESDRAQPQHF. Using reference TRBV2 and TRBJ1-5 for the parts outside the CDR3, the full variable domain is EPEVTQTPSHQVTQMGQEVILRCVPISNHLYFYWYRQILGQKVEFLVSFYNNEISEKSEIFDDQFSVERPDGSNFTLKIRSTKLEDSAMYFCASSESDRAQPQHFGDGTRLSIL.

This chain connects TRBV5-5 to TRBJ1-2, with TRBD1 identical over 7 bases. Trimming at V came to 4 bases and at J to 8 bases, leaving 11 bases not matched to a gene. The germline gives CDR1 SGHKS, CDR2 YYEKEE (reference sequence). The CDR3 is 14 residues long. This CDR3 reads CASSVQGRRGGYTF. Written as DNA, the CDR3 is TGTGCCAGCAGCGTACAGGGGCGTAGGGGAGGCTACACCTTC.